Listed below are T cell receptor beta chains from one sample, sequenced in a study of shared clonotypes between healthy human individuals. Sequencing used immunoSEQ multiplex PCR; TCRdb keeps in-frame clones, though not all of them. Altogether about 490,000 clones are present, 70% to 80% being singletons, with the ten largest covering about 11%. The sequenced sample was PBMCs. The receptor source for this set is a woman in her forties in good health. Some clones in this sample may be carry-over from other donors' samples. Each CDR3 is given with its conserved first and last residue. D genes are given only for firm matches. Rows give clone size only sometimes, using once, few, many, or a class for an expanded clone.

TRBJ1-5,NA,TRBV28,NA,CATVHTGYSNQPQHF,TGTGCCACCGTCCATACAGGTTATAGCAATCAGCCCCAGCATTTT
TRBJ1-3,once,TRBV9,NA,CASSVGRASTGNTIYF,TGTGCCAGCAGCGTAGGTAGGGCGTCCACTGGAAACACCATATATTTT
TRBJ1-2,NA,TRBV13,TRBD1,CASSLRGNRYGYTF,TGTGCCAGCAGCCTCAGGGGGAATCGGTATGGCTACACCTTC
TRBJ2-5,NA,TRBV9,TRBD1,CASSGTGEWETQYF,TGTGCCAGCAGCGGGACAGGGGAATGGGAGACCCAGTACTTC
TRBJ1-1,NA,TRBV4-1,NA,CASRGTLKNTEAFF,TGCGCCAGCCGCGGGACACTTAAAAACACTGAAGCTTTCTTT
TRBJ1-1,few,TRBV7-3,NA,CASSPPPTAQNTEAFF,TGTGCCAGCAGCCCGCCCCCGACGGCCCAGAACACTGAAGCTTTCTTT
TRBJ2-1,NA,TRBV5-1,NA,CASSSVIRYHEQFF,TGCGCCAGCAGCTCGGTTATTAGGTACCATGAGCAGTTCTTC
TRBJ2-7,few,TRBV28,TRBD1,CASSLGQGTTYEQYF,TGTGCCAGCAGTTTGGGACAGGGGACCACCTACGAGCAGTACTTC
TRBJ2-2,once,TRBV21-1,NA,CASSKAVLAGYTGELFF,TGTGCCAGCAGCAAAGCAGTCCTAGCGGGTTACACCGGGGAGCTGTTTTTT
TRBJ1-1,once,TRBV9,NA,CASSVGGGSTEAFF,TGTGCCAGCAGCGTGGGAGGGGGGAGTACTGAAGCTTTCTTT
TRBJ2-7,NA,TRBV5-1,NA,CASSSQGTKDEQYF,TGCGCCAGCAGCAGCCAGGGGACTAAAGACGAGCAGTACTTC
TRBJ1-1,few,TRBV5-4,NA,CASSLARGFSDTEAFF,TGTGCCAGCAGCTTGGCCAGGGGTTTTTCGGACACTGAAGCTTTCTTT
TRBJ2-2,few,TRBV27,NA,CASSFEDTTNTGELFF,TGTGCCAGCAGTTTTGAGGACACTACGAACACCGGGGAGCTGTTTTTT
TRBJ2-3,NA,TRBV5-1,NA,CASSLVSLGTDTQYF,TGCGCCAGCAGCTTGGTGTCTTTGGGCACAGATACGCAGTATTTT
TRBJ2-1,NA,TRBV11-1,NA,CASSHGYNEQFF,TGTGCCAGCAGTCACGGATACAATGAGCAGTTCTTC
TRBJ1-2,few,TRBV11-2,NA,CASSLSLLYGYTF,TGTGCCAGCAGCTTAAGTCTTCTCTATGGCTACACCTTC
TRBJ2-7,NA,TRBV30,TRBD1,CAWRITGTALNEQYF,TGTGCCTGGAGAATAACCGGGACAGCACTGAACGAGCAGTACTTC
TRBJ2-3,NA,TRBV27,TRBD2,CASSFKTSGSTDTQYF,TGTGCCAGCAGTTTCAAGACTAGCGGTTCGACAGATACGCAGTATTTT
TRBJ2-2,once,TRBV7-3,TRBD2,CASSLGASGSSTGELFF,TGTGCCAGCAGCTTAGGGGCAAGCGGGAGCTCAACCGGGGAGCTGTTTTTT
TRBJ2-2,NA,TRBV6-6,NA,CASSYSRDTGELFF,TGTGCCAGCAGTTACTCCCGGGACACCGGGGAGCTGTTTTTT
TRBJ2-7,NA,TRBV7-2,NA,CASSPGTFSYEQYF,TGTGCCAGCAGCCCCGGGACGTTCTCCTACGAGCAGTACTTC
TRBJ1-5,NA,TRBV2,TRBD1,CASRQGAGQPQHF,TGTGCCAGCAGGCAGGGGGCCGGCCAGCCCCAGCATTTT
TRBJ2-1,NA,TRBV10-1,NA,CASSQEWVYNEQFF,TGCGCCAGCAGTCAAGAATGGGTCTACAATGAGCAGTTCTTC
TRBJ2-7,NA,TRBV27,NA,CASSLAPTKEQYF,TGTGCCAGCAGTTTGGCCCCTACGAAGGAGCAGTACTTC
TRBJ1-4,NA,TRBV7-2,NA,CASSLNQGREKLFF,TGTGCCAGCAGCTTGAACCAGGGTAGGGAAAAACTGTTTTTT
TRBJ2-7,NA,TRBV7-9,NA,CASSLEGRGHEQYF,TGTGCCAGCAGCTTAGAAGGCAGGGGACACGAGCAGTACTTC
TRBJ1-3,NA,TRBV18,NA,CASSDSTPGNTIYF,TGTGCCAGCTCAGACAGCACCCCTGGAAACACCATATATTTT
TRBJ2-1,NA,TRBV18,TRBD2,CASSEWTSGRGSYNEQFF,TGTGCCAGCTCAGAGTGGACTAGCGGGAGGGGGTCCTACAATGAGCAGTTCTTC
TRBJ1-4,NA,TRBV28,NA,CASSTSGTDWGKLFF,TGTGCCAGCAGTACATCCGGGACGGACTGGGGAAAACTGTTTTTT
TRBJ2-5,NA,TRBV14,TRBD1,CASSPRTGEGETQYF,TGTGCCAGCAGCCCCCGGACAGGGGAGGGAGAGACCCAGTACTTC
TRBJ2-7,NA,TRBV30,NA,CAWSRVVPTYEQYF,TGTGCCTGGTCCAGGGTGGTCCCGACCTACGAGCAGTACTTC
TRBJ2-5,NA,TRBV2,TRBD2,CASTKGLADQETQYF,TGTGCCAGCACAAAGGGACTAGCGGATCAAGAGACCCAGTACTTC
TRBJ1-6,few,TRBV27,TRBD1,CASSSYLGQGGSPLHF,TGTGCCAGCAGCTCTTATTTGGGACAGGGAGGCTCACCCCTCCACTTT
TRBJ2-7,NA,TRBV6-5,NA,CASSSRHFNEQYF,TGTGCCAGCAGTTCCCGGCATTTCAACGAGCAGTACTTC
TRBJ2-1,NA,TRBV5-8,TRBD1,CASSLRGGTYNEQFF,TGTGCCAGCAGCTTGCGAGGGGGCACGTACAATGAGCAGTTCTTC
TRBJ1-1,few,TRBV6-1,NA,CASSEGINTEAFF,TGTGCCAGCAGTGAAGGAATCAACACTGAAGCTTTCTTT
TRBJ1-2,NA,TRBV7-4,TRBD1,CASSLGPDRGGGYTF,TGTGCCAGCAGCTTGGGACCAGACAGGGGAGGAGGCTACACCTTC
TRBJ2-7,once,TRBV28,NA,CASSLPFSYEQYF,TGTGCCAGCAGTCTCCCCTTCTCCTACGAGCAGTACTTC
TRBJ1-2,NA,TRBV7-3,NA,CASSFGPDYGYTF,TGTGCCAGCAGCTTTGGACCCGACTATGGCTACACCTTC
TRBJ1-1,NA,TRBV30,NA,CAWSVMNTEAFF,TGTGCCTGGAGTGTAATGAACACTGAAGCTTTCTTT
TRBJ2-6,NA,TRBV11-3,NA,CASSLRGSGANVLTF,TGTGCCAGCAGCCTAAGGGGCTCTGGGGCCAACGTCCTGACTTTC
TRBJ1-3,NA,TRBV28,NA,CASSFAGNTIYF,TGTGCCAGCAGTTTCGCTGGAAACACCATATATTTT
TRBJ1-5,NA,TRBV10-3,NA,CAISGSNQPQHF,TGTGCCATCAGCGGTAGCAATCAGCCCCAGCATTTT
TRBJ1-3,NA,TRBV19,TRBD1,CASSPDRGDLGNTIYF,TGTGCCAGTAGTCCGGACAGGGGCGACCTTGGAAACACCATATATTTT
TRBJ1-1,NA,TRBV11-3,NA,CASSPTPYSEAFF,TGTGCCAGCAGCCCGACTCCTTACTCTGAAGCTTTCTTT
TRBJ1-2,NA,TRBV7-9,NA,CASSLGTGSYTF,TGTGCCAGCAGCTTAGGAACGGGAAGCTACACCTTC
TRBJ2-2,NA,TRBV19,TRBD2,CASTSGGGTGELFF,TGTGCCAGTACTAGCGGGGGGGGCACCGGGGAGCTGTTTTTT
TRBJ2-7,NA,TRBV5-4,NA,CASSPNGGGGVYEQYF,TGTGCCAGCAGCCCCAACGGGGGAGGGGGCGTGTACGAGCAGTACTTC
TRBJ1-2,NA,TRBV9,TRBD1,CASRGQGYYGYTF,TGTGCCAGCAGGGGACAGGGATACTATGGCTACACCTTC
TRBJ2-1,NA,TRBV7-9,NA,CASRYTGSDEQFF,TGTGCCAGCAGGTATACAGGGTCTGATGAGCAGTTCTTC
TRBJ2-5,NA,TRBV28,TRBD2,CASSSIDLTSGKETQYF,TGTGCCAGCAGTTCCATTGACCTGACTAGCGGAAAAGAGACCCAGTACTTC
TRBJ2-7,NA,TRBV5-1,TRBD1,CASSLVEGALNEQYF,TGCGCCAGCAGCTTGGTCGAGGGGGCACTGAACGAGCAGTACTTC
TRBJ2-1,NA,TRBV20-1,TRBD2,CSAPRGDEQFF,TGCAGTGCCCCCCGGGGGGATGAGCAGTTCTTC
TRBJ1-1,once,TRBV15,NA,CATSRDRVLAEAFF,TGTGCCACCAGCAGAGACAGGGTGTTGGCTGAAGCTTTCTTT